This T cell receptor (beta chain) was obtained from a study of post-analysis software for immune sequencing data. General study results and limits: TRBV5-6, TRBV5-1 and TRBV20-1 belonged to a set of roughly 5 TRBV segments that were more frequent in patients than controls.

Regarding this clonotype: Antigen unknown.

The CDR3 runs to 14 residues. V was shortened by 8 bases and J by 6 bases, with 19 bases between the two germline ends. CDR1 is SEHNR and CDR2 is FQNEAQ in the germline V gene (reference sequence). Tagging with unique molecular identifiers was a feature of the TCR beta cDNA libraries. Approximately 550,000 cDNA molecules came from around 0.96 to 9.9 million T cells. A single record per CDR3 protein comes from TCRdb applying MiXCR to the PCR reads. The sample yields approximately 660,000 distinct CDR3 sequences, approximately 60% seen once. Sequences were obtained from blood. J is TRBJ1-1 and V is TRBV7-9; no firm D call. The clonotype was recovered from a girl under 10 years old with multiple sclerosis. The chain's CDR3 is CASSTRGRTAEAFF. In DNA form, the CDR3 reads TGTGCCAGCTCCACAAGAGGGCGGACGGCTGAAGCTTTCTTT.